The next 18 T cell receptor beta chains were all read from a single sample in a study of T-cell memory formation after mild COVID-19. TCRdb re-derived calls from the 5' RACE reads in MiXCR, one entry per CDR3 protein. The table records nearly 250,000 distinct CDR3 sequences, 15% of them present only once. Sequenced: PBMCs or a T cell subset sorted from them (not recorded which). The receptors come from an adult woman who had mild COVID-19 (a few samples of this study predate the infection). Cell type and time point are not known.

This clonotype has only a few counts. The gene calls are TRBV24-1 and TRBJ2-3; TRBD1 might be the D (5 bases). The V gene's germline CDR1 is KGHDR and CDR2 SFDVKD. Trimming took off 0 bases at V and 4 bases at J, with 10 bases between the two ends. The CDR3 totals 15 residues. DNA of the CDR3: TGTGCCACCAGTGATTTGCAAGTAGGGGCAGATACGCAGTATTTT. Protein sequence: CATSDLQVGADTQYF.

The CDR3, as DNA: TGCAGTGCTAGAGAGTTGACAGGGAGTAAGGGGGCACCCCTCCACTTT. It encodes CSARELTGSKGAPLHF. This chain joins TRBV20-1 and TRBJ1-6; 7 positions match TRBD1. The V gene end was trimmed by 0 bases and the J gene end by 11 bases; junction bases not matched to a gene: 13. Per germline, CDR1 DFQATT and CDR2 SNEGSKA (reference sequence). CDR3 length equals 16 residues.

This clonotype has just a few counts. The chain carries TRBV18 and TRBJ2-7; 12 nucleotides line up with TRBD1. Germline assignment: CDR1 KGHSH and CDR2 LQKENI. Trimming removed 4 bases from V and 4 bases from J; junction bases left unmatched: 11. The CDR3 spans 17 residues. The chain's CDR3 is CASSQPGQGAQVYEQYF. The DNA of the CDR3 is TGTGCCAGCTCACAACCGGGACAGGGGGCGCAGGTTTACGAGCAGTACTTC. The whole variable domain, remainder taken from reference TRBV18 and TRBJ2-7, is NAGVMQNPRHLVRRRGQEARLRCSPMKGHSHVYWYRQLPEEGLKFMVYLQKENIIDESGMPKERFSAEFPKEGPSILRIQQVVRGDSAAYFCASSQPGQGAQVYEQYFGPGTRLTVT.

This clonotype turned up a few times. The chain recombines TRBV11-2 with TRBJ1-2; D unclear. There are 15 residues in the CDR3. V was shortened by 5 bases and J by 6 bases, with 19 bases between the two germline ends. Per germline, CDR1 SGHAT and CDR2 FQNNGV. The CDR3 DNA follows: TGTGCCAGCAGCCCATTAGGGCGCAGAAGTCATGGCTACACCTTC. This sequence encodes CASSPLGRRSHGYTF.

The chain couples TRBV6-1 to TRBJ2-7, with D unresolved. This CDR3 is 13 amino acids long. V lost 6 bases to trimming and J lost 0 bases, with 9 bases between them. CDR1 is MNHNS and CDR2 is SASEGT in the germline V gene. CDR3 sequence: CASSEQYSYEQYF. CDR3 bases: TGTGCCAGCAGCGAACAGTACTCCTACGAGCAGTACTTC.

This clonotype was seen repeatedly, ten times or more. V gene TRBV12-3 or TRBV12-4 combines with J gene TRBJ2-3; 7 bases align to TRBD2. The CDR3 is 15 residues long. J gave up 0 bases and V 5 bases, and 5 bases lay outside the gene matches. This CDR3 reads CASSLALASTDTQYF. Here the CDR3 DNA reads TGTGCCAGCAGTCTTGCACTAGCGAGCACAGATACGCAGTATTTT.

This clonotype was observed a few times. The J gene is TRBJ2-4, the V gene TRBV2, with unresolved D. This CDR3 is 16 amino acids long. Deletions cut 1 base from V and 0 bases from J, with 10 bases between. Germline V lookup: CDR1 SNHLY, CDR2 FYNNEI. The CDR3 DNA follows: TGTGCCAGCAGTGAAGAGGGCAGATTAGCCAAAAACATTCAGTACTTC. Protein sequence: CASSEEGRLAKNIQYF.

In its sample, this clonotype was seen a few times. The J gene is TRBJ2-3, the V gene TRBV19, with 8 bases aligning to TRBD2. V lost 4 bases, J lost 0 bases, and 6 bases stayed unmatched. The length of the CDR3 is 16 residues. Germline-derived CDR1 and CDR2 are LNHDA and SQIVND (reference sequence). This CDR3 reads CASSTTSVASTDTQYF. CDR3 DNA: TGTGCCAGTAGTACGACTAGCGTCGCTAGCACAGATACGCAGTATTTT.

In this sample, this clonotype turned up a few times. The rearrangement links TRBV4-2 to TRBJ2-1; 8 bases are shared with TRBD2. The V gene's germline CDR1 is LGHNA and CDR2 YNFKEQ. Trimming cost V 4 bases and J 6 bases; bases outside gene matches: 11. This CDR3 is 16 amino acids long. The CDR3 DNA follows: TGTGCCAGCAGCCTGGACCGAGCGGGAGCTTTCAATGAGCAGTTCTTC. Protein sequence: CASSLDRAGAFNEQFF.

This clonotype ranks as medium-sized. The genes are TRBV7-2 and TRBJ1-5; D is uncertain. With 5 bases removed from V and 4 bases from J, the gap between germline ends came to 6 bases. The CDR3 contains 12 residues. From germline, CDR1 is SGHTA and CDR2 FQGNSA. CDR3 sequence (DNA): TGTGCCAGCAGCGGGGAGAATCAGCCCCAGCATTTT. Translating gives CASSGENQPQHF.

This clonotype was detected a few times. The rearrangement uses TRBV10-3 and TRBJ2-3, with D perhaps matching TRBD2 (5 bases). CDR1 ENHRY and CDR2 SYGVKD come from the germline V gene. This CDR3 spans 12 amino acids. V shed 2 bases and J shed 12 bases, with 12 bases lying between them. CDR3 loop: CAISEGPGGQYF. For the CDR3, the DNA is TGTGCCATCAGTGAGGGACCCGGAGGACAGTATTTT.

There are a few counts of this clonotype. The chain uses TRBV5-1 and TRBJ2-2; D not resolved. The germline V gene encodes CDR1 SGHRS and CDR2 YFSETQ. The germline V and J ends were trimmed by 1 base and 2 bases, with 9 bases remaining between them. CDR3 length: 15 residues. The chain's CDR3 is CASSLRAGNTGELFF. DNA for the CDR3: TGCGCCAGCAGCTTGAGGGCCGGAAACACCGGGGAGCTGTTTTTT.

This chain uses TRBV6-6 with TRBJ2-1; D not certain. Germline V gives CDR1 MNHNY, CDR2 SVGAGI (reference sequence). CDR3 length: 13 residues. V dropped 2 bases and J dropped 2 bases, with 4 bases sitting between them. Here the CDR3 DNA reads TGTGCCAGCAGTTACGGACCCTACAATGAGCAGTTCTTC. Amino acids: CASSYGPYNEQFF.

This clonotype was seen only once. The chain carries TRBV5-6 and TRBJ2-1; D gene ambiguous. Germline CDR1 is SGHDT and CDR2 is YYEEEE. The CDR3 covers 11 residues. V lost 4 bases and J 15 bases, leaving 14 bases between the germline ends. CDR3 in amino acids: CASSLGIKSFF. The CDR3 DNA reads TGTGCCAGCAGCCTCGGAATAAAATCGTTCTTC.

This clonotype was found a few times. The chain carries TRBV6-2 or TRBV6-3 and TRBJ2-1, with D possibly called TRBD1 or TRBD2 (7 bases each). The CDR3 has 15 residues. V lost 6 bases and J 9 bases, leaving 21 bases between the germline ends. Looked up from germline, CDR1 is MNHEY and CDR2 is SVGEGT. CDR3 sequence reads: CASRPSLWEGAEQFF. The DNA of the CDR3 is TGTGCCAGCAGACCCTCCCTGTGGGAGGGGGCTGAGCAGTTCTTC.

This clonotype has only a few counts. CDR3 protein: CASSGAGASYEQYF. The CDR3 DNA is TGTGCCAGCAGTGGAGCGGGGGCATCCTACGAGCAGTACTTC. The chain links TRBV7-2 to TRBJ2-7; 8 bases are a match to TRBD2. Germline CDR1 and CDR2: SGHTA and FQGNSA. The junction had 5 bases not matched to a gene; V was cut back by 6 bases and J by 1 base. This CDR3 is built from 14 residues.

This chain joins TRBV30 and TRBJ1-1, with D perhaps TRBD1 (5 bases). V lost 4 bases and J 1 base, leaving 10 bases between the germline ends. Germline CDR1 and CDR2: GTSNPN and SVGIG (reference sequence). This CDR3 region has 13 residues. The CDR3 DNA reads as TGTGCCTGGAACCCAGGGTCGAACACTGAAGCTTTCTTT. Translation: CAWNPGSNTEAFF.

This sequence joins TRBV18 and TRBJ2-5; D might be TRBD1 (5 bases). The germline V gene encodes CDR1 KGHSH and CDR2 LQKENI. The CDR3 covers 14 residues. Trimming left V 5 bases short and J 0 bases short, with 10 bases between. The CDR3 bases are TGTGCCAGCTCAAGGGGTCAGTACCAAGAGACCCAGTACTTC. It codes for CASSRGQYQETQYF.